These 2 T cell receptor beta chains came from one sample sequenced in a study of T cells in women clearing cervical HPV infection (dated by TCRdb to the late 2010s). Libraries came from the immunoSEQ multiplex PCR assay. TCRdb retrieved this table from immuneACCESS and kept in-frame rearrangements only. Not all clones are present; in checked studies, unresolved V genes account for under half, and no reason is known for the remainder. This specimen's table enumerates approximately 28,000 clones. The ten largest account for about 2.8% of the sample. Sequencing input: blood buffy coat. The receptors originated from a woman between 18 and 75 years old with a cervical HPV16 infection that either progressed to CIN3+ or cleared (not recorded which).

Concerning this clone: The CDR3 end lies 3 residues beyond the end of the read and is filled in from the germline J gene. J is TRBJ2-6 and V is TRBV30; D is ambiguous. CDR3 length: 13 residues. Deletions cut 4 bases from V and 10 bases from J, with 14 bases between. Germline V gene lookup returns CDR1 GTSNPN and CDR2 SVGIG (reference sequence). CDR3 amino acids: CAWMLPLINVLTF. The sequenced CDR3 bases are TGTGCCTGGATGTTACCTCTAATAAACGTC.

To note about this clone: Read sequence stops 3 residues before the CDR3 end, and the germline J gene provides the missing end. This chain joins TRBV18 and TRBJ1-2; a weak D match, TRBD1 (5 bases). The CDR3 runs 15 residues. Germline loops: CDR1 KGHSH, CDR2 LQKENI. Here the CDR3 reads CASSPGTRESYDYTF. CDR3 DNA, as far as it was read: TGTGCCAGCTCACCTGGGACTAGGGAGAGCTACGAC.